These T cell receptor beta chains were read from a single sample in a study of blood T cells in healthy people across ages. MiXCR was run by TCRdb on the 5' RACE reads, yielding one entry per CDR3 protein. The profile shows hundreds of thousands of distinct CDR3 sequences, nearly 60% of them singletons. The sequencing input was blood. The receptors originated from a man aged 25-45 years in good health. Each CDR3 is given with its conserved first and last residue. The order of the fields is J gene, V gene, D gene, clone size, CDR3 protein, CDR3 DNA. The D gene is left open where the match is weak. Some rows have no size entry. The others give once, few or many, or a class for an expanded clone.

j_call: TRBJ2-7
v_call: TRBV20-1
d_call: TRBD1
clone_size: -
cdr3_aa: CSAAARGLYEQYF
cdr3_nt: TGCAGTGCCGCGGCCAGGGGGCTGTACGAGCAGTACTTC

j_call: TRBJ2-3
v_call: TRBV10-3
d_call: -
clone_size: few
cdr3_aa: CATRQSTDTQYF
cdr3_nt: TGTGCCACCCGACAGAGCACAGATACGCAGTATTTT

j_call: TRBJ2-1
v_call: TRBV29-1
d_call: -
clone_size: -
cdr3_aa: CSVAHLRDEQFF
cdr3_nt: TGCAGCGTTGCCCATTTACGGGATGAGCAGTTCTTC

j_call: TRBJ1-2
v_call: TRBV20-1
d_call: -
clone_size: few
cdr3_aa: CSARGSQYYGYTF
cdr3_nt: TGCAGTGCTAGGGGTAGTCAGTACTATGGCTACACCTTC

j_call: TRBJ2-1
v_call: TRBV6-2/TRBV6-3
d_call: TRBD2
clone_size: few
cdr3_aa: CASRRPRTSGRAGEQFF
cdr3_nt: TGTGCCAGCAGGCGGCCACGGACTAGCGGGAGGGCGGGTGAGCAGTTCTTC

j_call: TRBJ1-1
v_call: TRBV19
d_call: -
clone_size: -
cdr3_aa: CASKWAGTEAFF
cdr3_nt: TGTGCCAGTAAGTGGGCCGGCACTGAAGCTTTCTTT

j_call: TRBJ2-5
v_call: TRBV20-1
d_call: TRBD1
clone_size: -
cdr3_aa: CSAPSTTGSSGKTQYF
cdr3_nt: TGCAGTGCCCCCAGTACGACAGGGAGCTCGGGGAAGACCCAGTACTTC

j_call: TRBJ2-1
v_call: TRBV6-5
d_call: -
clone_size: few
cdr3_aa: CASSYSKVYEQFF
cdr3_nt: TGTGCCAGCAGTTACTCGAAGGTCTATGAGCAGTTCTTC

j_call: TRBJ2-7
v_call: TRBV6-2/TRBV6-3
d_call: -
clone_size: -
cdr3_aa: CASSYSGTYTYEQYF
cdr3_nt: TGTGCCAGCAGTTACTCCGGGACTTATACCTACGAGCAGTACTTC

j_call: TRBJ1-2
v_call: TRBV3-1
d_call: -
clone_size: -
cdr3_aa: CASSQGRGGIAGCTF
cdr3_nt: TGTGCCAGCAGCCAGGGTAGGGGGGGTATTGCTGGCTGCACCTTC

j_call: TRBJ2-2
v_call: TRBV7-8
d_call: -
clone_size: -
cdr3_aa: CASSFTAITGELFF
cdr3_nt: TGTGCCAGCAGCTTTACAGCGATCACCGGGGAGCTGTTTTTT

j_call: TRBJ2-7
v_call: TRBV20-1
d_call: -
clone_size: few
cdr3_aa: CSARFRRAPYEQYF
cdr3_nt: TGCAGTGCTAGGTTCAGGAGGGCGCCTTACGAGCAGTACTTC

j_call: TRBJ1-3
v_call: TRBV6-5
d_call: -
clone_size: -
cdr3_aa: CANSETASGNTIYF
cdr3_nt: TGTGCCAACAGCGAAACCGCCTCTGGAAACACCATATATTTT

j_call: TRBJ2-3
v_call: TRBV20-1
d_call: -
clone_size: few
cdr3_aa: CSATDTQYF
cdr3_nt: TGCAGTGCCACAGATACGCAGTATTTT

j_call: TRBJ2-3
v_call: TRBV5-1
d_call: TRBD2
clone_size: -
cdr3_aa: CASSLDPTSGSTDTQYF
cdr3_nt: TGCGCCAGCAGCTTGGACCCGACTAGCGGTAGCACAGATACGCAGTATTTT

j_call: TRBJ2-5
v_call: TRBV29-1
d_call: -
clone_size: -
cdr3_aa: CSVRGTKGETQYF
cdr3_nt: TGCAGCGTTCGGGGCACTAAAGGGGAGACCCAGTACTTC

j_call: TRBJ2-5
v_call: TRBV4-2
d_call: -
clone_size: once
cdr3_aa: CASSEPGETQYF
cdr3_nt: TGTGCCAGCAGCGAACCGGGCGAGACCCAGTACTTC

j_call: TRBJ2-1
v_call: TRBV4-3
d_call: -
clone_size: -
cdr3_aa: CANSQETSTGNYYNEQFF
cdr3_nt: TGCGCCAACAGCCAAGAAACGTCAACAGGGAACTACTACAATGAGCAGTTCTTC

j_call: TRBJ2-1
v_call: TRBV6-5
d_call: -
clone_size: -
cdr3_aa: CASNSGDYNEQFF
cdr3_nt: TGTGCCAGCAACTCCGGGGACTACAATGAGCAGTTCTTC

j_call: TRBJ2-5
v_call: TRBV2
d_call: TRBD2
clone_size: -
cdr3_aa: CASSSGNGGLETQYF
cdr3_nt: TGTGCCAGCAGTAGCGGGAACGGAGGGTTAGAGACCCAGTACTTC

j_call: TRBJ2-3
v_call: TRBV20-1
d_call: TRBD2
clone_size: -
cdr3_aa: CSAIRTSASTDTQYF
cdr3_nt: TGCAGTGCTATAAGGACTAGCGCTAGCACAGATACGCAGTATTTT

j_call: TRBJ2-1
v_call: TRBV20-1
d_call: TRBD2
clone_size: -
cdr3_aa: CSATPTSGGVLDEQFF
cdr3_nt: TGCAGTGCTACCCCGACTAGCGGGGGGGTTTTGGATGAGCAGTTCTTC

j_call: TRBJ1-4
v_call: TRBV4-2
d_call: -
clone_size: -
cdr3_aa: CASSQDSAAANEKLFF
cdr3_nt: TGTGCCAGCAGCCAAGATTCAGCCGCGGCTAATGAAAAACTGTTTTTT

j_call: TRBJ2-1
v_call: TRBV18
d_call: -
clone_size: -
cdr3_aa: CASSPGGGQNNEQFF
cdr3_nt: TGTGCCAGCTCACCGGGTGGGGGACAAAACAATGAGCAGTTCTTC

j_call: TRBJ2-7
v_call: TRBV7-6
d_call: -
clone_size: -
cdr3_aa: CASSLQARGGRQWQEQYF
cdr3_nt: TGTGCCAGCAGCCTGCAGGCGCGGGGTGGAAGGCAATGGCAGGAGCAGTACTTC

j_call: TRBJ2-7
v_call: TRBV20-1
d_call: -
clone_size: -
cdr3_aa: CSARSKGHNTYEQYF
cdr3_nt: TGCAGTGCTAGAAGCAAGGGACATAACACCTACGAGCAGTACTTC

j_call: TRBJ2-1
v_call: TRBV5-1
d_call: -
clone_size: -
cdr3_aa: CASSWDPGTYNEQFF
cdr3_nt: TGCGCCAGCAGCTGGGACCCCGGAACCTACAATGAGCAGTTCTTC

j_call: TRBJ1-1
v_call: TRBV20-1
d_call: -
clone_size: few
cdr3_aa: CSARGGLNTEAFF
cdr3_nt: TGCAGTGCTAGGGGGGGCTTGAACACTGAAGCTTTCTTT

j_call: TRBJ2-7
v_call: TRBV5-6
d_call: -
clone_size: -
cdr3_aa: CASSLGGATSYEQYF
cdr3_nt: TGTGCCAGCAGCTTGGGTGGGGCCACCTCCTACGAGCAGTACTTC

j_call: TRBJ1-1
v_call: TRBV20-1
d_call: -
clone_size: -
cdr3_aa: CSASNPTSTEAFF
cdr3_nt: TGCAGTGCTAGTAATCCTACGAGTACTGAAGCTTTCTTT

j_call: TRBJ2-3
v_call: TRBV7-3
d_call: -
clone_size: many
cdr3_aa: CASSLQHGDTQYF
cdr3_nt: TGTGCCAGCAGCTTACAGCATGGAGATACGCAGTATTTT

j_call: TRBJ2-1
v_call: TRBV20-1
d_call: TRBD2
clone_size: few
cdr3_aa: CSARLAGYYNEQFF
cdr3_nt: TGCAGTGCTAGGCTAGCGGGATATTACAATGAGCAGTTCTTC

j_call: TRBJ2-2
v_call: TRBV20-1
d_call: TRBD2
clone_size: -
cdr3_aa: CSAPSGSFSGELFF
cdr3_nt: TGCAGTGCTCCAAGCGGGAGCTTTTCCGGGGAGCTGTTTTTT

j_call: TRBJ1-3
v_call: TRBV27
d_call: -
clone_size: -
cdr3_aa: CASSLLYPGALLGNTIYF
cdr3_nt: TGTGCCAGCAGTTTACTATACCCGGGGGCGCTGTTAGGAAACACCATATATTTT

j_call: TRBJ2-5
v_call: TRBV18
d_call: TRBD1
clone_size: few
cdr3_aa: CASSPRQGNFGETQYF
cdr3_nt: TGTGCCAGCTCACCCAGACAGGGAAATTTTGGAGAGACCCAGTACTTC

j_call: TRBJ2-7
v_call: TRBV7-2
d_call: TRBD2
clone_size: few
cdr3_aa: CASSLPGGLVGYEQYF
cdr3_nt: TGTGCCAGCAGCTTACCGGGGGGACTAGTCGGTTACGAGCAGTACTTC

j_call: TRBJ2-1
v_call: TRBV7-9
d_call: TRBD2
clone_size: -
cdr3_aa: CASSQPGLAGLNEQFF
cdr3_nt: TGTGCCAGCAGCCAGCCCGGACTAGCGGGTTTAAATGAGCAGTTCTTC

j_call: TRBJ2-3
v_call: TRBV9
d_call: -
clone_size: -
cdr3_aa: CASSARADTQYF
cdr3_nt: TGTGCCAGCAGCGCTAGGGCAGATACGCAGTATTTT

j_call: TRBJ2-1
v_call: TRBV5-1
d_call: -
clone_size: -
cdr3_aa: CASSPGLAISYNEQFF
cdr3_nt: TGCGCCAGCAGCCCAGGCTTGGCCATCTCCTACAATGAGCAGTTCTTC

j_call: TRBJ1-1
v_call: TRBV27
d_call: -
clone_size: -
cdr3_aa: CASSLVSGVLAEAFF
cdr3_nt: TGTGCCAGCAGCTTAGTATCCGGAGTATTGGCTGAAGCTTTCTTT

j_call: TRBJ2-4
v_call: TRBV6-2/TRBV6-3
d_call: TRBD1
clone_size: -
cdr3_aa: CASSTAPGTAKNIRYF
cdr3_nt: TGTGCCAGCAGCACCGCCCCAGGGACAGCCAAAAACATTCGGTACTTC